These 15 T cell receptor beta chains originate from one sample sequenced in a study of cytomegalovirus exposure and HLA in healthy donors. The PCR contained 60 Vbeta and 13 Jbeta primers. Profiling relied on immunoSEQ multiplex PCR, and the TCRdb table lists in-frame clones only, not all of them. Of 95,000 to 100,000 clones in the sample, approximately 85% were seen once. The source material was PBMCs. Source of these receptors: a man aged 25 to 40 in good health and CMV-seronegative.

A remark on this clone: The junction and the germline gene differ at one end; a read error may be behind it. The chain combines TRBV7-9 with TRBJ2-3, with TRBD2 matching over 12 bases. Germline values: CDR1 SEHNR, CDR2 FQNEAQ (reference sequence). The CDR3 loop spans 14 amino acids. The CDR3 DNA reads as TGTGCCAGCAGCCTAGCGGGGGGGCGTGATACGCAGTATTTT. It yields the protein CASSLAGGRDTQYF.

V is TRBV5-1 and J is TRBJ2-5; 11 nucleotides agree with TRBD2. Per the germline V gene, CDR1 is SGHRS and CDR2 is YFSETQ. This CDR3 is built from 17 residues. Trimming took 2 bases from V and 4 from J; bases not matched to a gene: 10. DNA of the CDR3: TGCGCCAGCAGCTTAAATAGCGGGAGGGCCTGGGGAGAGACCCAGTACTTC. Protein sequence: CASSLNSGRAWGETQYF.

This CDR3 reads CASSQAEDRTYGYTF. The DNA for the CDR3 is TGCGCCAGCAGCCAAGCGGAGGACAGGACGTATGGCTACACCTTC. This chain joins TRBV4-1 and TRBJ1-2; the match to TRBD1 covers 7 bases. Unmatched junction bases numbered 7, after V lost 1 base and J lost 5 bases. The germline CDR1 and CDR2 sequences are MGHRA and YSYEKL. The length of the CDR3 is 15 residues.

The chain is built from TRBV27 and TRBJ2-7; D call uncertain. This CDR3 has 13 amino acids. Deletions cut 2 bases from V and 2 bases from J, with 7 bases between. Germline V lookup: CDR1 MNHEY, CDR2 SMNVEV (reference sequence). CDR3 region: CASSLVPAYEQYF. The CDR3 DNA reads TGTGCCAGCAGTTTAGTCCCGGCCTACGAGCAGTACTTC.

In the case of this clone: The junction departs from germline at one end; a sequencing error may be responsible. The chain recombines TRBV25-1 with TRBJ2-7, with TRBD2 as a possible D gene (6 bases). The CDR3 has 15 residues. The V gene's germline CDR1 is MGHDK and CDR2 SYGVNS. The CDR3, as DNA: TGTGCCAGCAGTGAATATGGGGACTGGTCCTACGGGCAGTACTTC. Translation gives CASSEYGDWSYGQYF.

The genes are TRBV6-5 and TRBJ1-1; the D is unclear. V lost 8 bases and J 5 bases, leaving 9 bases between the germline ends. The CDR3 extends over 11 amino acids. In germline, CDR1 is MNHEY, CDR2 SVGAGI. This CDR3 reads CASRRWTEAFF. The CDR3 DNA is TGTGCCAGCCGGAGATGGACTGAAGCTTTCTTT.

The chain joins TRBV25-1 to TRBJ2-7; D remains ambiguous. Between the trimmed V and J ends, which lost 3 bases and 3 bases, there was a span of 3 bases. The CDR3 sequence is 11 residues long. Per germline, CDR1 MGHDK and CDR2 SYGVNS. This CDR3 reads CASSDLYEQYF. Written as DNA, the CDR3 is TGTGCCAGCAGTGACCTCTACGAGCAGTACTTC.

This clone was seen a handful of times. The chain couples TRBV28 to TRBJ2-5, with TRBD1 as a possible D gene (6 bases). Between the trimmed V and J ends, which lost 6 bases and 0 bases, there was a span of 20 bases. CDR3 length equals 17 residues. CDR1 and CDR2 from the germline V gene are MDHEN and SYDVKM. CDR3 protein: CASSKPFGTGYQETQYF. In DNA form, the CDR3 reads TGTGCCAGCAGCAAACCTTTTGGTACAGGGTACCAAGAGACCCAGTACTTC.

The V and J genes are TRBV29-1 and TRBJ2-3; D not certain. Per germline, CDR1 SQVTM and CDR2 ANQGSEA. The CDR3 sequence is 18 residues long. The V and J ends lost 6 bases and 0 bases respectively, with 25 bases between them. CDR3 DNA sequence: TGCAGCGTCAGTCAAGTGGCGGAACCTCACTATAGCACAGATACGCAGTATTTT. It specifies CSVSQVAEPHYSTDTQYF.

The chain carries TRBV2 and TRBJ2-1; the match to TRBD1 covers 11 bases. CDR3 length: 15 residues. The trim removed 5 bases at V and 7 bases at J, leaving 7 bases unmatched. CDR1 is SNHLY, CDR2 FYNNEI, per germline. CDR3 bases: TGTGCCAGCAGTTTGGACAGGGGGCATAGGAATGAGCAGTTCTTC. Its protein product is CASSLDRGHRNEQFF.

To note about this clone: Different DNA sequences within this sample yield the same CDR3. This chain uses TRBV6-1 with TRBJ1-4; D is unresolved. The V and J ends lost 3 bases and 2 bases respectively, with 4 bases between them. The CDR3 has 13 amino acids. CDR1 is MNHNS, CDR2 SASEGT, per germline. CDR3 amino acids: CASSDSTNEKLFF. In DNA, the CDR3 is TGTGCCAGCAGTGATAGTACTAATGAAAAACTGTTTTTT.

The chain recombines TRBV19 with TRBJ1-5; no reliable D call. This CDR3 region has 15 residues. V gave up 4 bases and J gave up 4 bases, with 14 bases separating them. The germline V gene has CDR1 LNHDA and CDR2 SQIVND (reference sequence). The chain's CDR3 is CASSNRGSGNQPQHF. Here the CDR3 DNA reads TGTGCCAGTAGTAATCGGGGTTCGGGGAATCAGCCCCAGCATTTT.

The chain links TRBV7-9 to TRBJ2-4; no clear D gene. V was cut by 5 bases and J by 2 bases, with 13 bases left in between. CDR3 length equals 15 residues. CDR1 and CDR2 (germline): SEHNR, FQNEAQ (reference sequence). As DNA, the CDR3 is TGTGCCAGCAGCCCGAGCCAAACGACCAAAAACATTCAGTACTTC. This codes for CASSPSQTTKNIQYF.

This CDR3 is CASRSTGVSGEQYF. The CDR3 DNA reads TGTGCCAGCAGATCGACAGGGGTTAGCGGCGAGCAGTACTTC. The chain is built from TRBV27 and TRBJ2-7; 8 bases are shared with TRBD1. Trimming cost V 6 bases and J 6 bases; bases outside gene matches: 10. Germline values: CDR1 MNHEY, CDR2 SMNVEV (reference sequence). The CDR3 totals 14 residues.

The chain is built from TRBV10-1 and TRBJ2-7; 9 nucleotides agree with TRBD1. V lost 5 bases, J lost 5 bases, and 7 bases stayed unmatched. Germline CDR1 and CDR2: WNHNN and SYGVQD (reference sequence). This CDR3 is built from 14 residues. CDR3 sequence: CASSRGQGGDEQYF. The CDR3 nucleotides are TGCGCCAGCAGTCGGGGACAGGGCGGGGACGAGCAGTACTTC.